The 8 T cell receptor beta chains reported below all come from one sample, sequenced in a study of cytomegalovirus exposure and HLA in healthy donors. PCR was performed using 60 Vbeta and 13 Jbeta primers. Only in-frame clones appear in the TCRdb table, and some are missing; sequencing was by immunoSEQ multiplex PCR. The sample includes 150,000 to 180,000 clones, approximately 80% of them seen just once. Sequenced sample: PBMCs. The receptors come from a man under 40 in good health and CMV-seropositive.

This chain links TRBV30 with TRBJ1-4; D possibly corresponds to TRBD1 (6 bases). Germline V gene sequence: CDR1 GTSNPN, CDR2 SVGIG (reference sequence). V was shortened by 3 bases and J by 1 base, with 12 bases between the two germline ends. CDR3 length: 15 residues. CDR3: CAWSQLRGTNEKLFF. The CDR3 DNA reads TGTGCCTGGAGCCAACTCAGGGGAACTAATGAAAAACTGTTTTTT.

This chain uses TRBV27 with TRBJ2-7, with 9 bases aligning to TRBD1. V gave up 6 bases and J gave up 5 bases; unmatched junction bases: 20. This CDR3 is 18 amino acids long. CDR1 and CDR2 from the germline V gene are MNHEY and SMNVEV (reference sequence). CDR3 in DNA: TGTGCCAGCAGAATTAAGTCAAGGATACAGGGGGCTTTCAACGAGCAGTACTTC. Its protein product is CASRIKSRIQGAFNEQYF.

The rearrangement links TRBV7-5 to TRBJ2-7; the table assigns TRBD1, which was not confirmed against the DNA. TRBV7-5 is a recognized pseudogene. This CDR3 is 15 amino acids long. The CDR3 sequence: CARSSTTGGGFEQYF. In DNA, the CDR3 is TGTGCCAGAAGCTCCACGACAGGGGGAGGATTCGAGCAGTACTTC.

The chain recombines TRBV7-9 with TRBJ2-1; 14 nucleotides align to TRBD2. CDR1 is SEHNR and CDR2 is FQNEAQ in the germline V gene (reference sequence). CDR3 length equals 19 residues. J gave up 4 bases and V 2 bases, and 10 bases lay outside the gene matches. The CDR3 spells CASSLRVGLAGVGYNEQFF. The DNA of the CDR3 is TGTGCCAGCAGCTTAAGAGTGGGACTAGCGGGAGTAGGATACAATGAGCAGTTCTTC.

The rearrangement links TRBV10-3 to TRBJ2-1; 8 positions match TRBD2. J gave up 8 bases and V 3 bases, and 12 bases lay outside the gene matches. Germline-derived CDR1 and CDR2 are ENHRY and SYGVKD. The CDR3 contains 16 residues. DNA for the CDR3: TGTGCCATCAGTGATTACGGACTAGCAGTTGTGGATGAGCAGTTCTTC. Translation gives CAISDYGLAVVDEQFF.

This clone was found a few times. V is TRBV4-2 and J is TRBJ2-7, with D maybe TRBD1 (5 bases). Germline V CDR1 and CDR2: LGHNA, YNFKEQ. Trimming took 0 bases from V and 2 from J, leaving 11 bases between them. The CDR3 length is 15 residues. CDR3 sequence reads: CASSQDPGFPYEQYF. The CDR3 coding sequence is TGTGCCAGCAGCCAAGATCCAGGGTTCCCCTACGAGCAGTACTTC.

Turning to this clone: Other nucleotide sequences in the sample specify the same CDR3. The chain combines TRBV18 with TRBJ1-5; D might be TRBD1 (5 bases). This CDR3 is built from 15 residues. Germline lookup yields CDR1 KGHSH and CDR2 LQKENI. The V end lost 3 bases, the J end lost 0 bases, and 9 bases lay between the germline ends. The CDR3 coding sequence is TGTGCCAGCTCACCCCAGGGAGGTAGCAATCAGCCCCAGCATTTT. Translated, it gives CASSPQGGSNQPQHF.

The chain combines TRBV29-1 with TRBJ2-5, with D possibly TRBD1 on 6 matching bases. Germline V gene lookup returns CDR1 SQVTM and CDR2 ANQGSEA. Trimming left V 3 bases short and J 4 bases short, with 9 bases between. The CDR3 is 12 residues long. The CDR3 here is CSVDGRGETQYF. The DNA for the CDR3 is TGCAGCGTTGACGGCAGGGGAGAGACCCAGTACTTC.